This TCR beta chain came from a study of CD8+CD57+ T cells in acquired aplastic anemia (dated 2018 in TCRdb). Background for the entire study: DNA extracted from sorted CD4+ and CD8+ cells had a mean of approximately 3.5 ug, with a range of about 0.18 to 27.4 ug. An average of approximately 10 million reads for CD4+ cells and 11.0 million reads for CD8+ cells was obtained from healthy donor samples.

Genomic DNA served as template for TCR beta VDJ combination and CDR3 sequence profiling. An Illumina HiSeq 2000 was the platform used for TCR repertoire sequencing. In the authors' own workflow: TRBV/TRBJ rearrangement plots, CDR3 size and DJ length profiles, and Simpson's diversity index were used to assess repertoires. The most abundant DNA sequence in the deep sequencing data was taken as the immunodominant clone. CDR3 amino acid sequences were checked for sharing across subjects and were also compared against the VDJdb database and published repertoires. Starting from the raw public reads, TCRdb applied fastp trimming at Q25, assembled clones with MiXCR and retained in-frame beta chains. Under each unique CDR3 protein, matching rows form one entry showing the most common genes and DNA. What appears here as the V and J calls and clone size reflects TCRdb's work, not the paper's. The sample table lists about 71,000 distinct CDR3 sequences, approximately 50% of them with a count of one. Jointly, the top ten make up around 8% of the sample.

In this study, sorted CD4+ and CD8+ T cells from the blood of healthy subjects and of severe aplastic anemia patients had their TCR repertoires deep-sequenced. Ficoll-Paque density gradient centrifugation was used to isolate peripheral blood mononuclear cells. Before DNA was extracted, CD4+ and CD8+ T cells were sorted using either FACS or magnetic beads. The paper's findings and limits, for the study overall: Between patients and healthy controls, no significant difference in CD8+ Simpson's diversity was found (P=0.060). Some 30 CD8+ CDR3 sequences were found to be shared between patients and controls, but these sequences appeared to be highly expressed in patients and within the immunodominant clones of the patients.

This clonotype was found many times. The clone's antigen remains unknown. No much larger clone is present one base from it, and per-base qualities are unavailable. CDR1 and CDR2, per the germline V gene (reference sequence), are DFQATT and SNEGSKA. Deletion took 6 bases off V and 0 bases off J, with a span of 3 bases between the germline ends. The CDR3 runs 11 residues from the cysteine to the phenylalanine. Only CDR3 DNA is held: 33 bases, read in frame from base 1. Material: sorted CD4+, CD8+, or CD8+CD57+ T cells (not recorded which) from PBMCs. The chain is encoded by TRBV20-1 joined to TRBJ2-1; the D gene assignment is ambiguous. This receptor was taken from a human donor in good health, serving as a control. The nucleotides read TGCAGTGCGAGCTCCTACAATGAGCAGTTCTTC. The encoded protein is CSASSYNEQFF.